This T cell receptor beta chain derives from a study of control samples from healthy donors and cancer patients. Measured with immunoSEQ multiplex PCR; TCRdb has only the in-frame clones, and not every one. The top ten hold about 9.9% of the sample, which has tens of thousands of clones, about nine tenths seen once. The V end was cut by 5 bases, the J end by 0 bases, with 7 bases between. Germline V gene data show CDR1 as SGHTA and CDR2 as FQGNSA. The CDR3 loop spans 14 amino acids. The rearrangement uses TRBV7-2 and TRBJ1-4, with D possibly TRBD1 on 6 matching bases. This clonotype originated in a woman aged 45-65 years with colorectal cancer. Specimen: PBMCs. The chain's CDR3 is CASSNRATNEKLFF. CDR3 coding DNA: TGTGCCAGCAGCAACAGGGCAACTAATGAAAAACTGTTTTTT.